This TCR beta chain derives from a study of control samples from healthy donors and cancer patients. Trimming took 5 bases from V and 8 from J, leaving 10 bases between them. CDR1 and CDR2 from the germline V gene are MNHEY and SMNVEV (reference sequence). The CDR3 has 13 amino acids. Generated by immunoSEQ multiplex PCR, the TCRdb table keeps only in-frame clones and is missing some. The sample carries 150,000 or so clones, about 94% recorded once. The chain uses TRBV27 and TRBJ1-6, with TRBD1 as a possible D gene (5 bases). Sequenced input: blood. The sequence came from a man aged 35 to 55 in good health. The CDR3 DNA reads as TGTGCCAGCAGTGGGACCGCCGATTCACCCCTCCACTTT. Translating gives CASSGTADSPLHF.